The 25 T cell receptor beta chains listed next were all sequenced from one sample in a study of blood T cell repertoires in COVID-19. The repertoire was sequenced with immunoSEQ multiplex PCR; TCRdb's copy has only in-frame clones and lacks some. The sample contains approximately 210,000 clones, about 84% of which appear only once. The sequenced sample was peripheral blood. The receptors were sampled from a woman over 75 with COVID-19, enrolled during active disease.

V usage is TRBV19 and J usage is TRBJ1-5; 8 nucleotides match TRBD1. The CDR3 has 15 amino acids. V trimming: 7 bases; J trimming: 5 bases; junction bases outside the gene matches: 10. Per germline, CDR1 LNHDA and CDR2 SQIVND (reference sequence). As DNA, the CDR3 is TGTGCCAGTAACCCCGACAGGGGACGGTATCAGCCCCAGCATTTT. It codes for CASNPDRGRYQPQHF.

The V call is TRBV5-1, the J call TRBJ2-2, with 11 bases aligning to TRBD2. The germline V gene has CDR1 SGHRS and CDR2 YFSETQ. Germline trimming cut 7 bases from V and 7 bases from J; bases unmatched to any gene: 9. The CDR3 is 15 amino acids. The CDR3 here is CASHRLAGSGGELFF. In DNA, the CDR3 is TGCGCCAGCCATCGACTAGCGGGAAGCGGCGGGGAGCTGTTTTTT.

The sample holds one count of this clone. The chain recombines TRBV21-1 with TRBJ2-7; the table's D gene call, TRBD1, was not cross checked with the DNA. TRBV21-1 is given as a pseudogene. The CDR3 totals 15 residues. The CDR3 sequence is CASSNPGGQIYEQYF. The CDR3 coding sequence is TGTGCCAGCAGCAATCCTGGGGGACAGATCTACGAGCAGTACTTC.

The rearrangement joins TRBV5-1 to TRBJ1-2, with 9 bases lining up with TRBD1. Germline CDR1 is SGHRS and CDR2 is YFSETQ. Losses at the gene ends were 3 bases for V and 6 bases for J; bases not matched to a gene: 9. The CDR3 extends over 15 amino acids. The CDR3 DNA reads TGCGCCAGCAGCTGGAACAGGGGGCAGGAGGATGGCTACACCTTC. Amino acids: CASSWNRGQEDGYTF. Using reference TRBV5-1 and TRBJ1-2 for the parts outside the CDR3, the full variable domain is KAGVTQTPRYLIKTRGQQVTLSCSPISGHRSVSWYQQTPGQGLQFLFEYFSETQRNKGNFPGRFSGRQFSNSRSEMNVSTLELGDSALYLCASSWNRGQEDGYTFGSGTRLTVV.

The chain uses TRBV6-5 and TRBJ2-1; 10 bases are a match to TRBD1. Germline V gives CDR1 MNHEY, CDR2 SVGAGI. The CDR3 has 15 amino acids. With V trimmed by 8 bases and J by 9 bases, 13 bases remained unmatched. CDR3 coding DNA: TGTGCCAGCCATACAGGCGGACAGGGGGTCGGTGAGCAGTTCTTC. Translating it yields CASHTGGQGVGEQFF.

The DNA for the CDR3 is TGTGCCAGCGGAGGGGGCTCCGGCTCCTACAATGAGCAGTTCTTC. It translates to CASGGGSGSYNEQFF. The gene calls are TRBV25-1 and TRBJ2-1; a weak D match, TRBD1 (7 bases). V lost 8 bases and J 0 bases, leaving 14 bases between the germline ends. The CDR3 loop spans 15 amino acids. Germline loops: CDR1 MGHDK, CDR2 SYGVNS.

The CDR3 DNA is TGTGCCAGCAGTTCGATTCCAGGGCTGGGCTACACCTTC. Protein: CASSSIPGLGYTF. V and J are TRBV28 and TRBJ1-2; D possibly corresponds to TRBD1 (5 bases). Per the germline V gene, CDR1 is MDHEN and CDR2 is SYDVKM. The CDR3 runs to 13 residues. V lost 4 bases and J 8 bases, leaving 14 bases between the germline ends.

This chain's CDR3 is CASKRQGSTDTQYF. CDR3 DNA sequence: TGTGCCAGCAAAAGGCAGGGTAGCACAGATACGCAGTATTTT. This chain uses TRBV28 with TRBJ2-3; perhaps TRBD1 as D (5 bases). The V end lost 7 bases, the J end lost 0 bases, and 11 bases lay between the germline ends. The CDR3 covers 14 residues. CDR1 and CDR2 from the germline V gene are MDHEN and SYDVKM.

The chain couples TRBV9 to TRBJ2-2; TRBD2 agrees at 7 bases. The V gene's germline CDR1 is SGDLS and CDR2 YYNGEE. V was clipped by 3 bases and J by 5 bases; unmatched bases: 7. The CDR3 is 15 residues long. The CDR3 spells CASSARLAVTGELFF. The CDR3 nucleotides are TGTGCCAGCAGCGCCCGACTAGCAGTAACCGGGGAGCTGTTTTTT.

This chain links TRBV19 with TRBJ2-1, with TRBD1 as a possible D gene (6 bases). The CDR3 loop spans 16 amino acids. With 1 base removed from V and 2 bases from J, the gap between germline ends came to 12 bases. Per the germline V gene, CDR1 is LNHDA and CDR2 is SQIVND (reference sequence). CDR3 sequence reads: CASSIAQGTPYNEQFF. As DNA, the CDR3 is TGTGCCAGTAGTATAGCACAGGGTACCCCCTACAATGAGCAGTTCTTC.

The chain joins TRBV13 to TRBJ1-3, with 10 bases matching TRBD1. J lost 4 bases, V lost 5 bases, and 8 bases had no gene match. Per germline, CDR1 PRHDT and CDR2 FYEKMQ (reference sequence). This CDR3 comprises 16 residues. The CDR3 loop is CASSGRQGAVGNTIYF. CDR3 DNA: TGTGCCAGCAGCGGCCGACAGGGGGCTGTCGGAAACACCATATATTTT.

The rearrangement uses TRBV4-2 and TRBJ2-7, with 9 bases matching TRBD1. The CDR3 has 16 residues. V shed 1 base, J shed 7 bases, and the junction held 11 bases outside the gene matches. CDR1 and CDR2 from the germline V gene are LGHNA and YNFKEQ. The CDR3 spells CASSQGARDRVMEQYF. In DNA form, the CDR3 reads TGTGCCAGCAGCCAAGGGGCCCGGGACAGGGTAATGGAGCAGTACTTC.

The chain links TRBV7-9 to TRBJ2-1; 14 positions match TRBD2. Germline V gene data show CDR1 as SEHNR and CDR2 as FQNEAQ (reference sequence). The CDR3 runs to 19 residues. V trimming: 5 bases; J trimming: 6 bases; junction bases outside the gene matches: 15. The CDR3 loop reads CASSRIWTSGRTEGNEQFF. The CDR3 region has the DNA TGTGCCAGCAGCCGAATTTGGACTAGCGGGAGGACCGAAGGCAATGAGCAGTTCTTC.

The chain carries TRBV5-1 and TRBJ2-7; 9 nucleotides match TRBD1. The V gene's germline CDR1 is SGHRS and CDR2 YFSETQ. V dropped 0 bases and J dropped 6; count of bases not matched to a gene: 4. This CDR3 is 14 amino acids long. The CDR3 region has the DNA TGCGCCAGCAGCTTGGGGGACAGGGTATCCGAGCAGTACTTC. Its protein product is CASSLGDRVSEQYF.

The V call is TRBV3-1 (or the pseudogene TRBV3-2), the J call TRBJ1-2, with 7 bases identical to TRBD1. J gave up 7 bases and V 4 bases, and 9 bases lay outside the gene matches. The CDR3 runs to 14 residues. Germline V lookup: CDR1 LGHDT, CDR2 YNNKEL (reference sequence). The CDR3, as DNA: TGTGCCAGCAGCCCCTGGGGGACAGAGGGTGGCTACACCTTC. Translated, it gives CASSPWGTEGGYTF.

This clone was recorded only once. The genes are TRBV5-1 and TRBJ2-3; D remains ambiguous. The CDR3 is 13 residues long. The germline V gene encodes CDR1 SGHRS and CDR2 YFSETQ. Trimming stripped 0 bases from V and 2 bases from J, with 4 bases between. The CDR3 protein is CASSLGYTDTQYF. CDR3 nucleotide sequence: TGCGCCAGCAGCTTGGGCTACACAGATACGCAGTATTTT.

The V gene is TRBV1, the J gene TRBJ2-7; the table names TRBD2, a call not compared with the DNA. TRBV1 is tagged as a pseudogene. The CDR3 runs to 15 residues. The CDR3 region has the DNA TGCACCAGCAGCCATTTAGCGGGGGGTGCCTACGAGCAGTACTTC. Translation: CTSSHLAGGAYEQYF.

The DNA of the CDR3 is TGCGCCAGCAGCTTTAGACAGGGGGGTTCACCCCTCCACTTT. Translating gives CASSFRQGGSPLHF. This chain links TRBV5-1 with TRBJ1-6; TRBD1 matches 9 bases. The CDR3 totals 14 residues. CDR1 is SGHRS and CDR2 is YFSETQ in the germline V gene. The ends lost 2 bases at V and 9 bases at J; junction bases unmatched: 3.

The rearrangement links TRBV7-8 to TRBJ1-2; weak D call: TRBD1 (6 bases). The CDR3 loop spans 14 amino acids. Germline CDR1 reads SGHVS; CDR2 reads FQNEAQ. Trimming removed 5 bases from V and 2 bases from J, with 12 bases in between. CDR3 in amino acids: CASSQTTGNYGYTF. DNA for the CDR3: TGTGCCAGCAGCCAAACCACAGGGAACTATGGCTACACCTTC.

The J gene is TRBJ2-1, the V gene TRBV19, with 7 bases lining up with TRBD2. The CDR3 is 16 amino acids. The germline CDR1 and CDR2 sequences are LNHDA and SQIVND (reference sequence). The V segment lost 5 bases and the J segment 0 bases; nucleotides outside the gene matches: 7. Written as DNA, the CDR3 is TGTGCCAGTAGTGAGCCAGCGGGGATCTCCTACAATGAGCAGTTCTTC. Its translation is CASSEPAGISYNEQFF. Complete variable domain (other parts from reference TRBV19 and TRBJ2-1): DGGITQSPKYLFRKEGQNVTLSCEQNLNHDAMYWYRQDPGQGLRLIYYSQIVNDFQKGDIAEGYSVSREKKESFPLTVTSAQKNPTAFYLCASSEPAGISYNEQFFGPGTRLTVL.

The CDR3 loop is CASSPALQGSGNTIYF. As DNA, the CDR3 is TGTGCCAGCTCCCCCGCGTTACAGGGTTCTGGAAACACCATATATTTT. The chain links TRBV18 to TRBJ1-3; D is perhaps TRBD1 (6 bases). Germline CDR1 is KGHSH and CDR2 is LQKENI. The CDR3 totals 16 residues. The V and J ends lost 6 bases and 1 base respectively, with 16 bases between them.

This sequence joins TRBV27 and TRBJ2-7; D is unresolved. V lost 6 bases to trimming and J lost 0 bases, with 6 bases between them. Germline values: CDR1 MNHEY, CDR2 SMNVEV (reference sequence). The CDR3 covers 12 residues. The CDR3 reads CASRTSSYEQYF. DNA of the CDR3: TGTGCCAGCAGAACCAGCTCCTACGAGCAGTACTTC.

This chain joins TRBV10-2 and TRBJ2-2; 9 bases line up with TRBD2. Germline values: CDR1 WSHSY, CDR2 SAAADI. This CDR3 contains 15 residues. Losses at the gene ends were 6 bases for V and 2 bases for J; bases not matched to a gene: 4. The CDR3 sequence is CASRPGLANTGELFF. CDR3 DNA: TGCGCCAGCAGGCCGGGACTAGCTAACACCGGGGAGCTGTTTTTT.

This clone was counted once. V usage is TRBV29-1 and J usage is TRBJ1-2, with a tentative D call TRBD1 (5 bases). Germline-derived CDR1 and CDR2 are SQVTM and ANQGSEA. V was clipped by 5 bases and J by 0 bases, with 10 bases between them. The CDR3 is made up of 13 amino acids. CDR3 nucleotide sequence: TGCAGCGTTCTCATGACAGCTAACTATGGCTACACCTTC. As protein: CSVLMTANYGYTF.

The chain combines TRBV9 with TRBJ1-1; TRBD1 is a possible D gene (6 bases). Trimming pared 0 bases from V and 4 bases from J, leaving 13 bases between. Germline values: CDR1 SGDLS, CDR2 YYNGEE. This CDR3 region has 15 residues. As DNA, the CDR3 is TGTGCCAGCAGCGTAGAGGGGCAGGGGATCACTGAAGCTTTCTTT. Residues: CASSVEGQGITEAFF.